The 11 T cell receptor beta chains reported below all come from one sample, sequenced in a study of shared clonotypes between healthy human individuals. The data were produced by immunoSEQ multiplex PCR, yet TCRdb's version contains in-frame clones alone and is incomplete. Altogether 2 million to 2.5 million clones are present, 92% being singletons, with the ten largest covering 0.37%. The sequencing input was naive CD4+ T cells from PBMCs. Subset here: CD45RA+ positively selected. These receptors all come from a man younger than 30 in good health. Some clones in this sample may be carry-over from other donors' samples.

Of note for this clone: Other DNA variants within this sample encode the same CDR3. The chain combines TRBV7-9 with TRBJ2-3, with a weak D call TRBD2 (5 bases). Looked up from germline, CDR1 is SEHNR and CDR2 is FQNEAQ (reference sequence). The CDR3 is 12 residues long. Deletions cut 5 bases from V and 3 bases from J, with 6 bases between. The CDR3 spells CASSPGTDTQYF. As DNA, the CDR3 is TGTGCCAGCAGCCCGGGGACAGATACGCAGTATTTT.

This chain links TRBV7-9 with TRBJ2-7; maybe TRBD1 (6 bases). Deletions cut 7 bases from V and 4 bases from J, with 20 bases between. This CDR3 region has 15 residues. Germline V gene data show CDR1 as SEHNR and CDR2 as FQNEAQ (reference sequence). The DNA for the CDR3 is TGTGCCAGCACCGCCGGCGGTTCAGGGGTTTACGAGCAGTACTTC. It yields the protein CASTAGGSGVYEQYF.

Notes on this clone: Distinct nucleotide sequences in the sample also encode this CDR3. The chain uses TRBV27 and TRBJ2-2; no definite D call. This CDR3 is built from 14 residues. V was cut by 3 bases and J by 0 bases, with 5 bases left in between. CDR1 is MNHEY and CDR2 is SMNVEV in the germline V gene (reference sequence). The CDR3 loop is CASSFRPNTGELFF. The DNA of the CDR3 is TGTGCCAGCAGTTTTCGGCCGAACACCGGGGAGCTGTTTTTT.

This chain uses TRBV6-6 with TRBJ2-4; 8 bases are shared with TRBD2. With 5 bases clipped from V and 5 bases from J, the junction kept 5 bases outside the gene matches. Germline CDR1 reads MNHNY; CDR2 reads SVGAGI (reference sequence). This CDR3 has 14 amino acids. The CDR3 nucleotides read TGTGCCAGCAGTCCCGGGACTAGACAAAACATTCAGTACTTC. Protein product: CASSPGTRQNIQYF.

The chain links TRBV7-2 to TRBJ1-5; the D is unclear. CDR1 and CDR2 from the germline V gene are SGHTA and FQGNSA. This CDR3 region has 14 residues. Trimming shortened V by 1 base and J by 3 bases, and 7 bases separated the two germline ends. CDR3 in amino acids: CASSLVQNNQPQHF. The CDR3 region has the DNA TGTGCCAGCAGCTTAGTCCAGAACAATCAGCCCCAGCATTTT.

The chain employs TRBV5-4 and TRBJ1-2; 8 bases match TRBD1. This CDR3 spans 14 amino acids. Germline CDR1 SGHNT, CDR2 YYREEE (reference sequence). V was pared by 1 base and J by 6 bases, with 5 bases of the junction left unmatched. CDR3 bases: TGTGCCAGCAGCTTGCTCAGGGGGCAGGATGGCTACACCTTC. This encodes CASSLLRGQDGYTF.

This clone occurred once. The rearrangement joins TRBV11-2 to TRBJ1-5; maybe TRBD1 (6 bases). The CDR3 has 14 amino acids. Deletions cut 6 bases from V and 5 bases from J, with 14 bases between. Germline V gene data show CDR1 as SGHAT and CDR2 as FQNNGV. The CDR3, as DNA: TGTGCCAGCAGTAGGGGGACGGGGGATCAGCCCCAGCATTTT. This encodes CASSRGTGDQPQHF. The complete variable domain, with remaining parts taken from reference TRBV11-2 and TRBJ1-5, reads EAGVAQSPRYKIIEKRQSVAFWCNPISGHATLYWYQQILGQGPKLLIQFQNNGVVDDSQLPKDRFSAERLKGVDSTLKIQPAKLEDSAVYLCASSRGTGDQPQHFGDGTRLSIL.

The V call is TRBV2, the J call TRBJ1-4, with 9 bases identical to TRBD1. The CDR3 runs 14 residues. After removal of 8 bases from V and 5 bases from J, the junction contained 6 bases not matched to a gene. Germline values: CDR1 SNHLY, CDR2 FYNNEI. The CDR3 spells CASCSGTGNEKLFF. The CDR3 DNA is TGTGCCAGCTGTTCCGGGACAGGGAATGAAAAACTGTTTTTT.

J is TRBJ2-1 and V is TRBV19, with a possible D match to TRBD1 (6 bases). V was clipped by 3 bases and J by 2 bases, with 8 bases between them. CDR3 length equals 14 residues. Germline loops: CDR1 LNHDA, CDR2 SQIVND (reference sequence). The CDR3 nucleotides read TGTGCCAGTAGTATGGGGGCTACCTACAATGAGCAGTTCTTC. The encoded protein is CASSMGATYNEQFF.

The chain links TRBV28 to TRBJ2-3; 9 bases are shared with TRBD2. From germline, CDR1 is MDHEN and CDR2 SYDVKM. The J segment lost 7 bases and the V segment lost 3 bases, leaving 8 bases of the junction unmatched. The CDR3 covers 15 residues. The CDR3 reads CASSFRLAGNNTQYF. Written as DNA, the CDR3 is TGTGCCAGCAGTTTTCGGCTAGCGGGAAACAATACGCAGTATTTT.

Worth noting for this clone: Mismatch with germline at one junction end may stem from a read error. This sequence joins TRBV7-7 and TRBJ1-1; D unclear. In germline, CDR1 is SSHAT, CDR2 FNYEAQ (reference sequence). There are 14 residues in the CDR3. CDR3 region: CASSLAPENTEAFF. The CDR3 DNA reads as TGTGCCAGCAGCCTAGCTCCAGAGAACACTGAAGCTTTCTTT. Using reference TRBV7-7 and TRBJ1-1 for the parts outside the CDR3, the full variable domain is GAGVSQSPRYKVTKRGQDVTLRCDPISSHATLYWYQQALGQGPEFLTYFNYEAQPDKSGLPSDRFSAERPEGSISTLTIQRTEQRDSAMYRCASSLAPENTEAFFGQGTRLTVV.